One TCR beta chain is described in this entry. Its antigen remains unidentified. The entry originates in a study of T cell responses to AZD1222 COVID-19 vaccine. The V end was cut by 6 bases, the J end by 7 bases, with 4 bases between. In germline, CDR1 is LNHDA, CDR2 SQIVND (reference sequence). The CDR3 has 11 amino acids. General study findings and limits: Along spike, vaccine-associated CD4 TCRs were found throughout, with dominance at 160-218 and 743-854. Repertoires in all cases were sampled only once the peak T cell response had passed. Nearly half of spike-specific TCRs reportedly target variant regions that are unmutated in the B.1.351 and B.1.1.7 variants.

Generated by immunoSEQ multiplex PCR, the TCRdb table keeps only in-frame clones and is missing some. The repertoire holds about 76,000 clones, with over 60% as singletons. Sequences were derived from peripheral blood, sampled 28 days after the second dose of the MenACWY control vaccine. V is TRBV19 and J is TRBJ1-6; D is unclear. The sequence was obtained from an adult who received the MenACWY meningococcal vaccine as a control. As DNA, the CDR3 is TGTGCCAGTAGGGGCAATTCACCCCTCCACTTT. It specifies CASRGNSPLHF.